What follows are 10 T cell receptor beta chains derived from one specimen sequenced in a study of CD4 T cells in relation to SARS-CoV-2 and coronaviruses. The antigens for these receptors are not known. Clones were sequenced by immunoSEQ multiplex PCR, and TCRdb holds only the in-frame ones, with some missing. The top ten hold 1.4% to 1.5% of the sample, which has roughly 43,000 clones, roughly four fifths seen once. Sequencing input: naive CD4+ T cells from PBMCs, cultured in vitro. Specified subset: naive CD4+ T cells isolated by negative enrichment. These receptors all come from an adult with COVID-19.

This clone was seen a handful of times. The chain joins TRBV2 to TRBJ1-5; TRBD1 might be the D (5 bases). Trimming cost V 6 bases and J 0 bases, with 6 bases left between them. Germline CDR1 SNHLY, CDR2 FYNNEI. The CDR3 is made up of 13 amino acids. The CDR3: CASRQDSNQPQHF. In nucleotides, the CDR3 is TGTGCCAGCAGACAGGATAGCAATCAGCCCCAGCATTTT.

The J gene is TRBJ1-1, the V gene TRBV18; D unclear. The CDR3 is 16 amino acids. V was cut by 3 bases and J by 3 bases, with 17 bases left in between. From germline, CDR1 is KGHSH and CDR2 LQKENI. CDR3 coding DNA: TGTGCCAGCTCACCCGTACAGAACTACGGGGACACTGAAGCTTTCTTT. Amino acids: CASSPVQNYGDTEAFF.

In its sample, this clone was seen a few times. The rearrangement uses TRBV30 and TRBJ2-2; 7 bases match TRBD1. The trim removed 1 base at V and 6 bases at J, leaving 5 bases unmatched. This CDR3 comprises 14 residues. CDR1 and CDR2 from the germline V gene are GTSNPN and SVGIG (reference sequence). In DNA form, the CDR3 reads TGTGCCTGGAGTGAGGGGGCGCCTGCCGGGGAGCTGTTTTTT. It yields the protein CAWSEGAPAGELFF.

In its sample, this clone was seen a few times. The V gene is TRBV2, the J gene TRBJ2-7; the D gene is possibly TRBD2 (6 bases). Per the germline V gene, CDR1 is SNHLY and CDR2 is FYNNEI. There are 13 residues in the CDR3. V was pared by 4 bases and J by 5 bases, with 12 bases between. CDR3 amino acids: CASSGGSGDEQYF. The CDR3 DNA sequence: TGTGCCAGCAGTGGGGGTAGCGGAGACGAGCAGTACTTC.

This sequence joins TRBV7-2 and TRBJ2-7; D not resolved. Germline loops: CDR1 SGHTA, CDR2 FQGNSA. The V and J ends lost 4 bases and 0 bases respectively, with 4 bases between them. This CDR3 is 12 amino acids long. DNA of the CDR3: TGTGCCAGCAGCTCCCTCTCCTACGAGCAGTACTTC. Its translation: CASSSLSYEQYF.

This sequence joins TRBV3-1 (or the pseudogene TRBV3-2) and TRBJ2-6, with 9 bases identical to TRBD2. Per the germline V gene, CDR1 is LGHDT and CDR2 is YNNKEL (reference sequence). This CDR3 is built from 18 residues. Trimming at V came to 2 bases and at J to 1 base, leaving 6 bases not matched to a gene. As DNA, the CDR3 is TGTGCCAGCAGCCAACAACTAGCGGGCGGATCTGGGGCCAACGTCCTGACTTTC. Translation gives CASSQQLAGGSGANVLTF.

The chain has TRBV2 and TRBJ1-1; 7 nucleotides align to TRBD1. The germline V gene encodes CDR1 SNHLY and CDR2 FYNNEI. This CDR3 contains 15 residues. The J segment lost 1 base and the V segment lost 3 bases, leaving 5 bases of the junction unmatched. CDR3 coding DNA: TGTGCCAGCAGTGACCCGGGACAGAGGAACACTGAAGCTTTCTTT. It codes for CASSDPGQRNTEAFF.

The sample holds a few counts of this clone. This chain connects TRBV10-1 to TRBJ2-3; 11 bases are shared with TRBD2. CDR3 length: 18 amino acids. CDR1 WNHNN and CDR2 SYGVQD come from the germline V gene (reference sequence). V lost 0 bases, J lost 0 bases, and 5 bases stayed unmatched. For the CDR3, the DNA is TGCGCCAGCAGTGAGTCGCTGCTAGCGGGAGGAAGCACAGATACGCAGTATTTT. Encoded protein: CASSESLLAGGSTDTQYF.

The genes are TRBV7-8 and TRBJ1-1; D not certain. The CDR3 sequence is 16 residues long. V was shortened by 5 bases and J by 2 bases, with 18 bases between the two germline ends. Looked up from germline, CDR1 is SGHVS and CDR2 is FQNEAQ. DNA of the CDR3: TGTGCCAGCAGCAACGCGATGGGCAGATCCAACACTGAAGCTTTCTTT. This sequence encodes CASSNAMGRSNTEAFF.

V and J are TRBV5-5 and TRBJ2-7; no clear D gene. Germline CDR1 and CDR2: SGHKS and YYEKEE (reference sequence). Between the trimmed V and J ends, which lost 0 bases and 3 bases, there was a span of 7 bases. This CDR3 contains 13 residues. CDR3 in DNA: TGTGCCAGCAGCTTGGCTTTGAGCTACGAGCAGTACTTC. Its translation: CASSLALSYEQYF.